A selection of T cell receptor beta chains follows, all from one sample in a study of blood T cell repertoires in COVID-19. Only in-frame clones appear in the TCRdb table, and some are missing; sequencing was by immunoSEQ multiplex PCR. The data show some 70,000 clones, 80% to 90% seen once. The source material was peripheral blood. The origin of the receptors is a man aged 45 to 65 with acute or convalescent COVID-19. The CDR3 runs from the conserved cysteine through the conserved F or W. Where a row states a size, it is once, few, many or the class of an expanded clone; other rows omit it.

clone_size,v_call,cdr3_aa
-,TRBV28,CASSWAHRIGYGYTF
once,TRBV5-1,CASSQVPGQYNEQFF
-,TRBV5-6,CASSLAGEAQETQYF
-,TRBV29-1,CSVERGAGELFF
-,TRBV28,CASSLLRLQGPAYNSPLHF
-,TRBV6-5,CASRLLDSKNSPLHF
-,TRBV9,CASSVASFGGGYTF
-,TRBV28,CASSRTAGGPHEQFF
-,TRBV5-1,CASSLSGAISYEQYF
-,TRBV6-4,CASSAESGSSNEQFF
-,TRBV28,CASSFRSGGPTDTQYF
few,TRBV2,CASSESRDRVRTEAFF
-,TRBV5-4,CASSLVLAGGAHEQYF
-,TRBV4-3,CASSQGAPRTYNEQFF
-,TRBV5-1,CASSLAGTGYNSPLHF
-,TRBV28,CASSLDHRGYTDTQYF
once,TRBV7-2,CASSPGQAIYEQYF
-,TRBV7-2,CASSVSGIKSYNEQFF
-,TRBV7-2,CASSQGQANTEAFF
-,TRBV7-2,CASSLGSQGGNTIYF
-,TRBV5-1,CASSLTGTTTNEKLFF
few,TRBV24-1,CATSASPNRVGNQPQHF
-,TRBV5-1,CASSSNTGFTGNTIYF
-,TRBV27,CASSPLFEETQYF
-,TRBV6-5,CASSYGYPGEQFF
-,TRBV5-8,CASSLLEETQYF
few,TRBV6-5,CASRYSSYPYNEQFF
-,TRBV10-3,CAISESGDTEAFF
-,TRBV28,CASSAGGNNQPQHF
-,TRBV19,CASSVAFSTDTQYF
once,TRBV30,CAWSGTTGGRGSQHF
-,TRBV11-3,CASSLFANSPLHF
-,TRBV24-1,CATSDARVSTGELFF
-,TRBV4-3,CASSPMTGENYGYTF
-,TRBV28,CASSPPRRGPNTIYF
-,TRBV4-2,CASSQDGGGYTF
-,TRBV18,CASSPPQRSNNEQFF
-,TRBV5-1,CASSLEAGVGQPQHF